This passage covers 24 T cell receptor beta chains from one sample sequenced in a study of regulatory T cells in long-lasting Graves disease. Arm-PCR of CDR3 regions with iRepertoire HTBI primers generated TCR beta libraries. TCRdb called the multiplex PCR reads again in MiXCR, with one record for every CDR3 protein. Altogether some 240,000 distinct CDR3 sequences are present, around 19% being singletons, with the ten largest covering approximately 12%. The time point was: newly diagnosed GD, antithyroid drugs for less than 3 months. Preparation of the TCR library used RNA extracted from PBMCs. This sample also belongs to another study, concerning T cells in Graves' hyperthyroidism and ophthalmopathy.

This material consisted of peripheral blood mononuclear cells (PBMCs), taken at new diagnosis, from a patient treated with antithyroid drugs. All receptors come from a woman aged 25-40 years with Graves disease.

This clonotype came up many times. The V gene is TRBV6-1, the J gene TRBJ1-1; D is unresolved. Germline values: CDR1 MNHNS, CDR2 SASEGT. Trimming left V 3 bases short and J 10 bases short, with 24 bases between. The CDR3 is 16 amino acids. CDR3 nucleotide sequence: TGTGCCAGCAGTGAGTCTCATCCACGTCCCGCACTCGGAGCTTTCTTT. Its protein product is CASSESHPRPALGAFF.

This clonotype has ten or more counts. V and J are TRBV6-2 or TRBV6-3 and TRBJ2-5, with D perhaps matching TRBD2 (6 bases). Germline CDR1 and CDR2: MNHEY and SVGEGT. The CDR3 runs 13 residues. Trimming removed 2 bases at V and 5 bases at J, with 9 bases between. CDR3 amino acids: CASSYGSGETQYF. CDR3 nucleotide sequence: TGTGCCAGCAGTTACGGGAGCGGGGAGACCCAGTACTTC.

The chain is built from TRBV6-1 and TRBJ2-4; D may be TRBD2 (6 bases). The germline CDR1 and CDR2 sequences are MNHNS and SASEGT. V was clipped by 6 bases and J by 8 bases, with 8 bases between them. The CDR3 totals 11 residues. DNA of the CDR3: TGTGCCAGCAGGACGGGGGACATTCAGTACTTC. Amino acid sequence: CASRTGDIQYF.

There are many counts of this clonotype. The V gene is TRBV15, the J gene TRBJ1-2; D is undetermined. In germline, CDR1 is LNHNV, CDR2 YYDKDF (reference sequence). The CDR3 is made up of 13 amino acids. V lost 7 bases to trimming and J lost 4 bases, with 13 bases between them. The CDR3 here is CATTPALGYGYTF. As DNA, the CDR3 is TGTGCCACCACTCCGGCCCTCGGCTATGGCTACACCTTC.

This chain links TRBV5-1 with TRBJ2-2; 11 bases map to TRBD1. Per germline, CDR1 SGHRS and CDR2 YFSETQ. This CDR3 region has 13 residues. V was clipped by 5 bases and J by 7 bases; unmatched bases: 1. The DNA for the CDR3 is TGCGCCAGCAGGGGACAGGGGGACGGGGAGCTGTTTTTT. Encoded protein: CASRGQGDGELFF.

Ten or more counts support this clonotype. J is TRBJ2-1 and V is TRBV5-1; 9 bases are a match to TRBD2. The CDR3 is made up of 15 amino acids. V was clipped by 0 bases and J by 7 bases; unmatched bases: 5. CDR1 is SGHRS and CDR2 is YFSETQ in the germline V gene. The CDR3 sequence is CASSLVSSGKNEQFF. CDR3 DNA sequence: TGCGCCAGCAGCTTGGTGTCTAGCGGGAAAAATGAGCAGTTCTTC.

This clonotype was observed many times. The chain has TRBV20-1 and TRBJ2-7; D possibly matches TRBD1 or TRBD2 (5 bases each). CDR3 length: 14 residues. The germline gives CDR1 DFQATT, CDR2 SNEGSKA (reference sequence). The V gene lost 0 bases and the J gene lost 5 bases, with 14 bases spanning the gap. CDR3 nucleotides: TGCAGTGCTAGAGATAACAGGAGGATCCACGAGCAGTACTTC. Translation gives CSARDNRRIHEQYF.

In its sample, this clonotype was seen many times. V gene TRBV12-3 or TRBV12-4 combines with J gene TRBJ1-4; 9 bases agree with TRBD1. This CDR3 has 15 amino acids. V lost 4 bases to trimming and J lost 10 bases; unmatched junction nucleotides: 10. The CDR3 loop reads CASSYTGTGSRKLFF. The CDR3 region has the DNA TGTGCCAGCAGTTACACCGGGACAGGGAGCCGAAAACTGTTTTTT.

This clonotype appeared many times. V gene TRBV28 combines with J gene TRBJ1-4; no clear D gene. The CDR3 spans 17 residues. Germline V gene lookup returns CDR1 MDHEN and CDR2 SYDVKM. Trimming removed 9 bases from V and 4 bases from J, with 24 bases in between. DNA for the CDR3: TGTGCCAGTACGACCGCGATGGAAAAGCTGGGTAATGAAAAACTGTTTTTT. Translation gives CASTTAMEKLGNEKLFF.

CDR3 nucleotides: TGTGCCATCACCAAAAATGGACAGGGGAACTACAATGAGCAGTTCTTC. This translates into CAITKNGQGNYNEQFF. This chain joins TRBV10-3 and TRBJ2-1; TRBD1 matches 9 bases. Trimming cost V 7 bases and J 3 bases; bases outside gene matches: 10. Germline assignment: CDR1 ENHRY and CDR2 SYGVKD. The CDR3 is 16 residues long.

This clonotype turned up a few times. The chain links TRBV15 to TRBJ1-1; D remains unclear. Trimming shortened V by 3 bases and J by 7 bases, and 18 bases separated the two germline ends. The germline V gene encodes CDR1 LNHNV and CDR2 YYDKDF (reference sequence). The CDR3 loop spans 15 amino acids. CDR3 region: CATSSSRWGSFEAFF. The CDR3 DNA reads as TGTGCCACCAGCAGTTCCAGGTGGGGATCCTTTGAAGCTTTCTTT.

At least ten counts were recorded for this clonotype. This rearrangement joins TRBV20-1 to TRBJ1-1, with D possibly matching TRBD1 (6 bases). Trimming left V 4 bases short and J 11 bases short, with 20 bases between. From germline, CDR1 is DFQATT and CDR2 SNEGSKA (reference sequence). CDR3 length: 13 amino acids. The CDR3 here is CSATLKQGLYAFF. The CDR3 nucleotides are TGCAGTGCTACGCTAAAACAGGGTTTGTATGCTTTCTTT.

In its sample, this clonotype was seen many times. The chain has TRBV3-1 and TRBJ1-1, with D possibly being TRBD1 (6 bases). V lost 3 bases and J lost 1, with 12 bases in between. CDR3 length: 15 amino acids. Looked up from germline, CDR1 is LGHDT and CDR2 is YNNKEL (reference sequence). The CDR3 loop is CASSHSGGANTEAFF. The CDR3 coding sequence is TGTGCCAGCAGCCATAGCGGGGGGGCGAACACTGAAGCTTTCTTT.

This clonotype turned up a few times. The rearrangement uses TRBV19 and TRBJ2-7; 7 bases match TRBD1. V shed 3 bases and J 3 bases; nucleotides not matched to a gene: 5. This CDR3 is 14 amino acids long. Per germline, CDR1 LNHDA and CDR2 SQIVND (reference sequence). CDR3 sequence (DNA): TGTGCCAGTAGTATTACGACAGGGAACTACGAGCAGTACTTC. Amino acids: CASSITTGNYEQYF.

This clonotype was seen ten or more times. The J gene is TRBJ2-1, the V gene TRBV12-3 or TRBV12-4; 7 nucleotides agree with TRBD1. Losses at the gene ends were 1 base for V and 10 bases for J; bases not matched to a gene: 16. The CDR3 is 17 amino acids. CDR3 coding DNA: TGTGCCAGCAGTTTAGGAGGGCAGGGGGTTAGGGCAGTCGAGCAGTTCTTC. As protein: CASSLGGQGVRAVEQFF.

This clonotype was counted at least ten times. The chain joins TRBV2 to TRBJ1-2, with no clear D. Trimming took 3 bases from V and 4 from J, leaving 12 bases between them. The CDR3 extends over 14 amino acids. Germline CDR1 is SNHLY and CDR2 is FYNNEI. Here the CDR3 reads CASSERGSGYGYTF. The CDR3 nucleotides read TGTGCCAGCAGTGAGCGAGGGTCGGGCTATGGCTACACCTTC.

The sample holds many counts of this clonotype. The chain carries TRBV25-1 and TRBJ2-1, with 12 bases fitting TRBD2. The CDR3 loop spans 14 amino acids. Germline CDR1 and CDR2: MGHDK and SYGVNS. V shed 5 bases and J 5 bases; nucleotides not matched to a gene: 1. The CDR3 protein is CASSRLAGDNEQFF. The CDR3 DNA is TGTGCCAGCAGTCGACTAGCGGGGGACAATGAGCAGTTCTTC. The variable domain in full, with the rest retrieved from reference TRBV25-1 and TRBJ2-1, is EADIYQTPRYLVIGTGKKITLECSQTMGHDKMYWYQQDPGMELHLIHYSYGVNSTEKGDLSSESTVSRIRTEHFPLTLESARPSHTSQYLCASSRLAGDNEQFFGPGTRLTVL.

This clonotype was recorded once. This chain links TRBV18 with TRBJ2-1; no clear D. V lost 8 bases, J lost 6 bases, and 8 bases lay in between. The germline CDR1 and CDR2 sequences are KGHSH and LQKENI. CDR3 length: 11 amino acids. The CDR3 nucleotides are TGTGCCAGCCGGAGAAGCAATGAGCAGTTCTTC. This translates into CASRRSNEQFF.

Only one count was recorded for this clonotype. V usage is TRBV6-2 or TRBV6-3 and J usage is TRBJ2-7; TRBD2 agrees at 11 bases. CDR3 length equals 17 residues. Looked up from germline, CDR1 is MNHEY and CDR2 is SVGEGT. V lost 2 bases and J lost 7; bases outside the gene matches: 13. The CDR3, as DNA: TGTGCCAGCAGTTACCCTAGCGGGAGGTTCGCTGGGAAAGAGCAGTACTTC. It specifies CASSYPSGRFAGKEQYF.

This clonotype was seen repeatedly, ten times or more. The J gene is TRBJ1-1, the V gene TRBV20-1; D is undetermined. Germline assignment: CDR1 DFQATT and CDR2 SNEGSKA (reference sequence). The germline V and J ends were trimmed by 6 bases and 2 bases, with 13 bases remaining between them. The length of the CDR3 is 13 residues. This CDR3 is CSAPGDYNTEAFF. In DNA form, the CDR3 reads TGCAGTGCCCCGGGAGATTATAACACTGAAGCTTTCTTT.

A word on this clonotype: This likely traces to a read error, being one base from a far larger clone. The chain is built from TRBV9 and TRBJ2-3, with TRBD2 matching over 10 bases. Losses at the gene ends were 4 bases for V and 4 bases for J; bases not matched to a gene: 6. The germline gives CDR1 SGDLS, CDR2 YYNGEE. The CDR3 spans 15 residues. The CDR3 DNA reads TGTGCCAGCAGCCCGACCGGGACTAGCGCAGATACGCAGTATTTT. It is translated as CASSPTGTSADTQYF.

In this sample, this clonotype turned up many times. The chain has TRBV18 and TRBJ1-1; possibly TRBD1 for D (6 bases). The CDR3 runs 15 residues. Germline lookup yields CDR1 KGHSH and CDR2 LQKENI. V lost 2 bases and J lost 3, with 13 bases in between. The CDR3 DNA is TGTGCCAGCTCACCAGGGGGGGCCCAGGACACTGAAGCTTTCTTT. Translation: CASSPGGAQDTEAFF.

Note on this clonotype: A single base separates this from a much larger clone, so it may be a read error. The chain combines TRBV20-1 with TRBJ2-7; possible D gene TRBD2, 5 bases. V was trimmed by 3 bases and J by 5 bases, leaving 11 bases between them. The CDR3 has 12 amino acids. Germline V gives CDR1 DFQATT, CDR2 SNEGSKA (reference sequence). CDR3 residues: CSARTNYHEQYF. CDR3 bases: TGCAGTGCTAGGACTAACTACCACGAGCAGTACTTC.

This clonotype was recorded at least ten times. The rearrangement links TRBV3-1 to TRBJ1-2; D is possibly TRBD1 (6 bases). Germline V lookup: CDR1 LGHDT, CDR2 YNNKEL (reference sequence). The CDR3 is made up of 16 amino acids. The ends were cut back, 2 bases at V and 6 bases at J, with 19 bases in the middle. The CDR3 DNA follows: TGTGCCAGCAGCCAACGGCTTCGAGGGGGATCGGATGGCTACACCTTC. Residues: CASSQRLRGGSDGYTF.